This TCR beta chain stems from a study of tumor and adjacent non-tumor tissue in lung cancer. Per germline, CDR1 SGHAT and CDR2 FQNNGV. The CDR3 spans 15 residues. Three rounds of nested PCR, following a modified ARM-PCR protocol, produced the TCRbeta library. TCRdb recomputed calls from the multiplex PCR reads with MiXCR, one row per CDR3 protein. The repertoire has approximately 77,000 distinct CDR3 sequences, 80% to 90% of them found once; the top ten carry about 54%. In regard to this clonotype: The junction departs from germline at one end; a sequencing error may be responsible.

The template was RNA from unsorted bulk tissue. More than 3 cm separated this lung sample from the edge of the tumor. This receptor was identified in a man in his fifties or sixties with non-small cell lung cancer. The rearrangement joins TRBV11-2 to TRBJ2-3; 12 bases fit TRBD2. Input material: distant non-tumor lung tissue. The CDR3 here is CASSLLAGGPDTKYF. The CDR3 coding sequence is TGTGCCAGCAGCTTACTAGCGGGAGGGCCAGATACGAAGTATTTT.